This T cell receptor beta chain stems from a study of human T cells and chemical hapten exposure. The germline CDR1 and CDR2 sequences are KGHDR and SFDVKD. The CDR3 has 14 residues. V was pared by 7 bases and J by 5 bases, with 5 bases of the junction left unmatched. Regarding time point: healthy volunteer bleed at 6 weeks. Someone pulled total RNA out of unfractionated whole blood. One entry per CDR3 protein results from TCRdb running MiXCR on the RACE reads. Among about 77,000 distinct CDR3 sequences listed, 8.6% were seen once. This clonotype was counted only a few times. The clonotype originates from a female donor in good health. Some clones in this sample may be carry-over from other donors' samples. The sequenced sample consisted of whole blood. This sequence joins TRBV24-1 and TRBJ2-1; the match to TRBD2 covers 9 bases. CDR3 DNA: TGTGCCACCAGGAAAAGCGGGGGGCACAATGAGCAGTTCTTC. It codes for CATRKSGGHNEQFF.